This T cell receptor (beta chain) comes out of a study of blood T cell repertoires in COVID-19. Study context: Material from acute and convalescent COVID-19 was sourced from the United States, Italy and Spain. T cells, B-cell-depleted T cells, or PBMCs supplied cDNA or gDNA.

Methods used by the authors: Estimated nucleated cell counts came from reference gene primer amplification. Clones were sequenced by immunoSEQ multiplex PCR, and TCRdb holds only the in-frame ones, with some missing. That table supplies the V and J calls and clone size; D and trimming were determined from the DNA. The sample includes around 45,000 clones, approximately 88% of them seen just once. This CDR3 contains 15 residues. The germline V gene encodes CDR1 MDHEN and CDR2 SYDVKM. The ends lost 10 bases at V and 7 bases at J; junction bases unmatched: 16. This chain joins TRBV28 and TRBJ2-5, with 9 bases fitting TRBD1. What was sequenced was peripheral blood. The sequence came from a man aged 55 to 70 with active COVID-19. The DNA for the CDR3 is TGTGCCACCGCGGACAGGGGTTATTCCAGAGGGACCCAGTACTTC. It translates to CATADRGYSRGTQYF.